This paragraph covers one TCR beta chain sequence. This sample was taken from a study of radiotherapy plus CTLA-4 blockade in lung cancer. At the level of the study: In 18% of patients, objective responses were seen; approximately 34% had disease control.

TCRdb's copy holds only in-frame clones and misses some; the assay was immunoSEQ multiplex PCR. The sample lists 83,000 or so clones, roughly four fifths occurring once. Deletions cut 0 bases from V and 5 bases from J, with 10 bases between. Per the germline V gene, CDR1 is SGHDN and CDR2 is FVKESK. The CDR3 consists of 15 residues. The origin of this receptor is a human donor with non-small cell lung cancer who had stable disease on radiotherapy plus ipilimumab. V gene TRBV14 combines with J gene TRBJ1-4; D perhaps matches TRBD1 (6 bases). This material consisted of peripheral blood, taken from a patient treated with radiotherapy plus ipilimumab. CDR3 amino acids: CASSQDRGRNEKLFF. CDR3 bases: TGTGCCAGCAGCCAAGACAGGGGCAGGAATGAAAAACTGTTTTTT.